A single sample gave rise to the 5 T cell receptor beta chains below, sequenced in a study of T cell responses to AZD1222 COVID-19 vaccine. Generated by immunoSEQ multiplex PCR, the TCRdb table keeps only in-frame clones and is missing some. Of about 94,000 clones in the sample, about 88% were seen once. This specimen consisted of peripheral blood, obtained on day 0 of AZD1222 vaccination. Receptor source: an adult in good health.

The CDR3 coding sequence is TGTGCCAGTAGTATGAACAGGGGTGCGCAGTACTTC. Amino acid sequence: CASSMNRGAQYF. The rearrangement uses TRBV19 and TRBJ2-7; 7 nucleotides match TRBD1. This CDR3 spans 12 amino acids. With 3 bases clipped from V and 9 bases from J, the junction kept 5 bases outside the gene matches. CDR1 and CDR2 from the germline V gene are LNHDA and SQIVND (reference sequence).

The chain couples TRBV9 to TRBJ1-4, with TRBD1 matching 7 bases. The CDR3 has 16 amino acids. Germline lookup yields CDR1 SGDLS and CDR2 YYNGEE. V lost 3 bases, J lost 7 bases, and 12 bases stayed unmatched. The CDR3 region has the DNA TGTGCCAGCAGCGCTCGCCCGGACAGGTTGGGTGAAAAACTGTTTTTT. Amino acid sequence: CASSARPDRLGEKLFF.

The V gene is TRBV28, the J gene TRBJ1-5, with D possibly matching TRBD1 (6 bases). The CDR3 consists of 14 residues. Germline V lookup: CDR1 MDHEN, CDR2 SYDVKM. The V end was cut by 5 bases, the J end by 2 bases, with 10 bases between. CDR3 nucleotide sequence: TGTGCCAGCAGTAACGACAGGCGCAATCAGCCCCAGCATTTT. Encoded protein: CASSNDRRNQPQHF.

This clone was picked up one time. V is TRBV6-5 and J is TRBJ2-7; 10 nucleotides agree with TRBD1. Germline V gene lookup returns CDR1 MNHEY and CDR2 SVGAGI. The length of the CDR3 is 15 residues. V shed 5 bases, J shed 2 bases, and the junction held 6 bases outside the gene matches. CDR3 in DNA: TGTGCCAGCAGTAACGGAGGACAGGGGGCCTACGAGCAGTACTTC. Amino acids: CASSNGGQGAYEQYF.

This clone occurred once. The chain links TRBV6-2 or TRBV6-3 to TRBJ1-2; possibly TRBD1 for D (5 bases). V lost 4 bases to trimming and J lost 5 bases, with 8 bases between them. The CDR3 contains 12 residues. The V gene's germline CDR1 is MNHEY and CDR2 SVGEGT. Here the CDR3 reads CASSSQGYGYTF. CDR3 bases: TGTGCCAGCAGTTCCCAGGGATATGGCTACACCTTC.